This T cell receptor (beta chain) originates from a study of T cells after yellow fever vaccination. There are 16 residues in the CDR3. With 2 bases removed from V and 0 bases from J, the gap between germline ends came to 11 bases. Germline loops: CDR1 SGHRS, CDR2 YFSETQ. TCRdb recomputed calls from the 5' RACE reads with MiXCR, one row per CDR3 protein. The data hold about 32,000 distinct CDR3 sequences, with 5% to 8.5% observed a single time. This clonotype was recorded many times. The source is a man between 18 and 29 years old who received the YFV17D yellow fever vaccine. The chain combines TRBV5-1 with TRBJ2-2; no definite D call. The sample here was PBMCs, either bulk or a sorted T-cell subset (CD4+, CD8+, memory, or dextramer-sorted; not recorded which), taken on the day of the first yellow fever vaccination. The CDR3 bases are TGCGCCAGCAGCTTAGGCCCCTATACGAACACCGGGGAGCTGTTTTTT. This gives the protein CASSLGPYTNTGELFF.